This record concerns one T cell receptor (beta chain) sequence. The antigen remains undetermined. This record comes from a study of lymphopenia after photon versus proton radiotherapy. Findings and limits, study-wide: Only patients who died were analyzed for survival; proton advantage is unproven. Under photons, naive T cells and diversity fell while effector/memory populations rose.

The J segment lost 0 bases and the V segment lost 7 bases, leaving 12 bases of the junction unmatched. This CDR3 region has 17 residues. Per germline, CDR1 SEHNR and CDR2 FQNEAQ (reference sequence). Assay used: immunoSEQ multiplex PCR; TCRdb lists only in-frame clones, some missing. This sample has around 30,000 clones; over 70% occur once, and the top ten carry approximately 15%. Sequencing was performed on peripheral blood, taken from a patient treated with proton-based radiotherapy. The receptor was isolated from a woman aged 70-85 years with pancreatic cancer. The chain carries TRBV7-9 and TRBJ1-3; 7 positions agree with TRBD1. The CDR3 here is CASKTGTGVNSGNTIYF. In DNA form, the CDR3 reads TGTGCCAGCAAGACCGGAACAGGGGTGAACTCTGGAAACACCATATATTTT.